This T cell receptor (beta chain) derives from a study of blood T cell repertoires in COVID-19. Study details: COVID-19 samples, acute and convalescent, were from the United States, Italy and Spain.

The authors' processing: Nucleated cell counts were estimated from reference gene primer amplification. Assay used: immunoSEQ multiplex PCR; TCRdb lists only in-frame clones, some missing. From that table come the V and J calls and clone size; the DNA was used to work out D and trimming. The data show about 23,000 clones, with approximately 90% seen just once and around 6.3% held by the top ten. The sequencing input was peripheral blood. This clonotype was sampled from a woman older than 75 with active COVID-19.

CDR3 nucleotides: TGCGCCAGCAGCCAAGATGGGGGGTTGGTCACTGAAGCTTTCTTT. It codes for CASSQDGGLVTEAFF. The V gene is TRBV4-3, the J gene TRBJ1-1; possible D gene TRBD1, 5 bases. Per the germline V gene, CDR1 is LGHNA and CDR2 is YSLEER. V was pared by 0 bases and J by 4 bases, with 12 bases between. CDR3 length: 15 residues.